This T cell receptor beta chain was recovered during a study of blood T cells in healthy people across ages. Regarding the study as a whole: Unsorted PBMCs prevented conclusive naive versus antigen-experienced comparison.

This clonotype showed up many times. The antigen is undetermined. Alongside a J-beta primer mix, a sample-barcoded 5' primer served in a second PCR lasting about 7 to 12 cycles. Sequencing recovered at least 2.5 million CDR3-containing paired-end reads from each sample. TCRdb recomputed calls from the 5' RACE reads with MiXCR, one row per CDR3 protein. This sample has some 1.5 million distinct CDR3 sequences, with roughly 27% found just once. Germline lookup yields CDR1 SGDLS and CDR2 YYNGEE. Trimming took off 0 bases at V and 8 bases at J, with 12 bases between the two ends. The CDR3 is made up of 14 amino acids.

The TCR comes from a woman under 40 in good health. This chain links TRBV9 with TRBJ2-4; D unclear. Sequenced input: blood. The chain's CDR3 is CASSVGPGEDIQYF. The CDR3, as DNA: TGTGCCAGCAGCGTAGGACCGGGTGAGGACATTCAGTACTTC.